This T cell receptor (beta chain) derives from a study of blood T cell repertoires in COVID-19 (TCRdb year 2020). In the study overall: Samples covering the acute and convalescent phases of COVID-19 were provided by collaborators in the United States, Italy and Spain. The material from the prospective study consisted of cDNA or gDNA derived from T cells, B-cell-depleted T cells, or PBMCs. The dataset comprised deeply sampled blood TCRbeta repertoires from subjects exposed to, actively infected with, or recovered from COVID-19. The repertoires were made available in a free public database intended to serve as a resource for research on the immune response to SARS-CoV-2. Samples came from the ongoing ImmuneRACE study (first 160 participants) plus 1,254 subjects from 6 global collaborators. A de-identified subject ID, COVID-19 status, age in years and sex were almost always included in the sample metadata. Where available, HLA class I and class II types were taken from metadata supplied by the sample provider and were not determined by assay-based typing.

The investigation overall reported the following: The quantity of clinical and demographic metadata differed by source and by participant and was supplied without curation.

TCRbeta CDR3 regions were amplified from genomic DNA by means of the immunoSEQ Assay, a bias-controlled multiplex PCR. Under the source paper's analysis protocol: Within the assay, amplification of reference gene primers was used to estimate how many nucleated cells each sample contained. To quantify the absolute abundance of each unique TCRbeta CDR3 rearrangement, sequence reads were collapsed and filtered. For each sample, productive Simpson clonality was calculated as the square root of Simpson's diversity index over productive rearrangements. This immuneACCESS table, as held by TCRdb, lists in-frame sequences with V and J called but not all clones. Of the missing ones, under half trace to an unresolved V gene in checked studies; the others have no known cause. Clone size and the V and J calls come from that table; the DNA yielded D and trimming. The table for this sample lists roughly 220,000 clones; just over 85% of them were counted only once. The top ten clonotypes cover approximately 4.2% of the sample.

Participants in the prospective study were enrolled through a virtual design, were aged about 18 to 90 years, and lived in approximately 25 United States geographic areas. To assign participants to cohorts, the prospective study relied on clinical history that participants themselves reported in a screening survey and a study questionnaire. In the prospective study, mobile phlebotomists collected whole blood, serum and a nasopharyngeal or oropharyngeal swab from each participant. Prospective study participants could optionally give additional blood draws and questionnaires over an approximately two-month period. Blood samples from the prospective study were shipped frozen or at room temperature prior to DNA extraction. Note on this clone: No antigen is known for it. No much larger clonotype is one base removed from it; base qualities were not supplied.

Sequencing was done on a sample of PBMCs or T cells enriched from blood (not recorded which). This receptor was taken from a woman aged 40 to 49 with acute COVID-19.

DNA sequence: TGTGCCAGCAGCGTCCAGGGGGCCTCCTACAATGAGCAGTTCTTC. Its protein is CASSVQGASYNEQFF. The rearrangement combines TRBV28 with TRBJ2-1, and TRBD1 aligns with 8 junction nucleotides. CDR1 and CDR2 are read off the germline V gene as MDHEN and SYDVKM. The cysteine opens and the phenylalanine closes a CDR3 of 15 amino acids. Only CDR3 DNA is held: 45 bases, read in frame from base 1. Trimmed from V: 6 bases; trimmed from J: 0 bases; junction bases lacking a gene match: 4.